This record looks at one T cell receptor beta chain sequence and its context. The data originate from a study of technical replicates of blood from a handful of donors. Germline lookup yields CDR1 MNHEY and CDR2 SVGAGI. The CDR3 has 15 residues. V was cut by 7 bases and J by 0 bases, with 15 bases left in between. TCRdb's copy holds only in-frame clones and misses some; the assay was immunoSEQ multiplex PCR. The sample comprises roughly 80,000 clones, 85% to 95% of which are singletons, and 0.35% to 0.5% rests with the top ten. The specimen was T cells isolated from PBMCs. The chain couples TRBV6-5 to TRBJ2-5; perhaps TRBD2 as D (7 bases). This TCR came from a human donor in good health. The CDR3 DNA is TGTGCCAGCAAAGAGGGGGGGGGCCACCAAGAGACCCAGTACTTC. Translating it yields CASKEGGGHQETQYF.